One sample yielded the 14 T cell receptor beta chains listed below, sequenced in a study of T cells in localized non-small cell lung cancer. Here immunoSEQ multiplex PCR was the method, and the copy in TCRdb shows in-frame clones only, minus some. In the table there are more than 70,000 clones, 84% of which are singletons. The sample in question was peripheral blood, obtained before any cancer treatment. Receptors were obtained from a man aged 40-75 years with stage I lung adenocarcinoma.

This sequence joins TRBV6-5 and TRBJ2-7; 10 nucleotides align to TRBD2. The CDR3 sequence is 15 residues long. Germline CDR1 and CDR2: MNHEY and SVGAGI. The V and J ends lost 5 bases and 3 bases, in that order; junction bases with no gene match: 7. The CDR3 DNA is TGTGCCAGCAGTGCCTGGACTAGCGGCCTCTACGAGCAGTACTTC. Translated, it gives CASSAWTSGLYEQYF.

On this clone itself: An end of the junction does not agree with germline; a read error may underlie this. This rearrangement joins TRBV29-1 to TRBJ2-7; perhaps TRBD1 as D (6 bases). Germline-derived CDR1 and CDR2 are SQVTM and ANQGSEA. This CDR3 is 13 amino acids long. The CDR3 region is CSVGDTSSSEQYF. CDR3 coding DNA: TGCAGCGTTGGGGACACTTCATCCTCCGAGCAGTACTTC.

The CDR3 DNA is TGTGCCAGCAGCTGGGACAGCGTTCCAGGCACAGATACGCAGTATTTT. Translated: CASSWDSVPGTDTQYF. The chain has TRBV5-4 and TRBJ2-3, with 7 bases aligning to TRBD1. Trimming at V came to 3 bases and at J to 1 base, leaving 8 bases not matched to a gene. The germline CDR1 and CDR2 sequences are SGHNT and YYREEE (reference sequence). The CDR3 totals 16 residues.

The chain joins TRBV7-2 to TRBJ2-5; 12 nucleotides agree with TRBD2. The trim removed 1 base at V and 3 bases at J, leaving 6 bases unmatched. The CDR3 is made up of 17 amino acids. Germline V CDR1 and CDR2: SGHTA, FQGNSA. CDR3 DNA: TGTGCCAGCAGCTTAGTGGCTAGCGGGGGGGCCGAAGAGACCCAGTACTTC. Its translation is CASSLVASGGAEETQYF.

The chain combines TRBV27 with TRBJ2-3, with TRBD2 matching over 8 bases. Trimming took 2 bases from V and 14 from J; bases not matched to a gene: 9. Germline V gene sequence: CDR1 MNHEY, CDR2 SMNVEV (reference sequence). CDR3 size: 13 residues. The CDR3 loop reads CASSLNLAGPLYF. The DNA for the CDR3 is TGTGCCAGCAGTTTAAATCTAGCGGGCCCCCTGTATTTT.

This chain links TRBV5-1 with TRBJ2-5, with TRBD1 matching over 7 bases. J was trimmed by 1 base and V by 5 bases; bases with no gene match: 11. CDR3 length: 16 amino acids. Germline loops: CDR1 SGHRS, CDR2 YFSETQ. CDR3 sequence (DNA): TGCGCCAGCAGAAGAGGGGGCCGGAGCGTCCAAGAGACCCAGTACTTC. As protein: CASRRGGRSVQETQYF. The variable domain in full, with the rest retrieved from reference TRBV5-1 and TRBJ2-5, is KAGVTQTPRYLIKTRGQQVTLSCSPISGHRSVSWYQQTPGQGLQFLFEYFSETQRNKGNFPGRFSGRQFSNSRSEMNVSTLELGDSALYLCASRRGGRSVQETQYFGPGTRLLVL.

In its sample, this clone was seen once. The rearrangement links TRBV29-1 to TRBJ2-5; D perhaps matches TRBD2 (5 bases). The CDR3 covers 13 residues. The germline V gene encodes CDR1 SQVTM and CDR2 ANQGSEA. Deletions cut 4 bases from V and 5 bases from J, with 14 bases between. CDR3 sequence: CSVGRVSGETQYF. CDR3 bases: TGCAGCGTTGGCCGGGTCTCGGGGGAGACCCAGTACTTC.

CDR3 loop: CASSEMRGLTEAFF. The CDR3 DNA is TGCGCCAGCAGTGAAATGAGGGGTCTTACTGAAGCTTTCTTT. This chain links TRBV10-2 with TRBJ1-1; D may be TRBD1 (5 bases). The V end lost 3 bases, the J end lost 5 bases, and 13 bases lay between the germline ends. CDR1 is WSHSY, CDR2 SAAADI, per germline. There are 14 residues in the CDR3.

The chain recombines TRBV5-5 with TRBJ1-5, with a weak D call TRBD1 (6 bases). Trimming took off 4 bases at V and 1 base at J, with 15 bases between the two ends. The CDR3 consists of 16 residues. Germline values: CDR1 SGHKS, CDR2 YYEKEE (reference sequence). CDR3 nucleotide sequence: TGTGCCAGCAGCCATCGACAGGTTGGAAGCAATCAGCCCCAGCATTTT. This translates into CASSHRQVGSNQPQHF.

This clone has a handful of counts. The chain recombines TRBV5-1 with TRBJ2-5, with 11 bases lining up with TRBD2. V lost 6 bases, J lost 5 bases, and 6 bases stayed unmatched. The length of the CDR3 is 14 residues. Germline values: CDR1 SGHRS, CDR2 YFSETQ. The CDR3, as DNA: TGCGCCAGCATGGTTACTAGCGGGAGTGAGACCCAGTACTTC. Its protein is CASMVTSGSETQYF.

V usage is TRBV15 and J usage is TRBJ2-5; D remains ambiguous. Germline CDR1 reads LNHNV; CDR2 reads YYDKDF (reference sequence). The CDR3 sequence is 16 residues long. Trimming left V 3 bases short and J 2 bases short, with 16 bases between. CDR3 coding DNA: TGTGCCACCAGCAGCCCCCCCGGACGGAATCAAGAGACCCAGTACTTC. This translates into CATSSPPGRNQETQYF.

The chain recombines TRBV14 with TRBJ2-7, with TRBD2 matching 7 bases. This CDR3 comprises 15 residues. After removal of 0 bases from V and 2 bases from J, the junction contained 4 bases not matched to a gene. Germline-derived CDR1 and CDR2 are SGHDN and FVKESK. The CDR3 nucleotides read TGTGCCAGCAGCCAAGAAAGCAGCGGGACCTACGAGCAGTACTTC. This codes for CASSQESSGTYEQYF.

The chain uses TRBV2 and TRBJ1-5; no clear D. Germline CDR1 reads SNHLY; CDR2 reads FYNNEI. The CDR3 totals 15 residues. V lost 2 bases and J 2 bases, leaving 10 bases between the germline ends. CDR3 loop: CASSESGLRNQPQHF. CDR3 in DNA: TGTGCCAGCAGTGAAAGCGGACTCCGCAATCAGCCCCAGCATTTT.

The V call is TRBV7-9, the J call TRBJ1-1; 8 bases align to TRBD1. CDR3 length: 15 amino acids. Germline V CDR1 and CDR2: SEHNR, FQNEAQ (reference sequence). Trimming cost V 4 bases and J 4 bases; bases outside gene matches: 8. The CDR3 coding sequence is TGTGCCAGCAGCTGGATCAGGGGGCGGGCCACTGAAGCTTTCTTT. It codes for CASSWIRGRATEAFF.